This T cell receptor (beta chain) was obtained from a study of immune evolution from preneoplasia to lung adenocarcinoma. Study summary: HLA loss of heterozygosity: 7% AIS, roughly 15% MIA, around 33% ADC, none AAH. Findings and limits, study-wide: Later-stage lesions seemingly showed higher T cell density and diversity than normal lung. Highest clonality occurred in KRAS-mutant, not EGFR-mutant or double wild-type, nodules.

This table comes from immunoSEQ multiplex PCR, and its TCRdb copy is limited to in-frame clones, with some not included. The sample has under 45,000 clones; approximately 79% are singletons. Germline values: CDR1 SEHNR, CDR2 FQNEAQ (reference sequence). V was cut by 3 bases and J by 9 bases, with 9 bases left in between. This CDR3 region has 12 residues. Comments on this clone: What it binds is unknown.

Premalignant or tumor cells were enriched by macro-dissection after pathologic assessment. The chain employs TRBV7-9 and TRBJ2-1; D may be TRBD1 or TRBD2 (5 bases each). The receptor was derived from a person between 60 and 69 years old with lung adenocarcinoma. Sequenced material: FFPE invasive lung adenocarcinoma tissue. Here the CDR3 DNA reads TGTGCCAGCAGCTTCGGGACCGTTGAGCAGTTCTTC. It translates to CASSFGTVEQFF. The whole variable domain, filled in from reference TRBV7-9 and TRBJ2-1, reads DTGVSQNPRHKITKRGQNVTFRCDPISEHNRLYWYRQTLGQGPEFLTYFQNEAQLEKSRLLSDRFSAERPKGSFSTLEIQRTEQGDSAMYLCASSFGTVEQFFGPGTRLTVL.